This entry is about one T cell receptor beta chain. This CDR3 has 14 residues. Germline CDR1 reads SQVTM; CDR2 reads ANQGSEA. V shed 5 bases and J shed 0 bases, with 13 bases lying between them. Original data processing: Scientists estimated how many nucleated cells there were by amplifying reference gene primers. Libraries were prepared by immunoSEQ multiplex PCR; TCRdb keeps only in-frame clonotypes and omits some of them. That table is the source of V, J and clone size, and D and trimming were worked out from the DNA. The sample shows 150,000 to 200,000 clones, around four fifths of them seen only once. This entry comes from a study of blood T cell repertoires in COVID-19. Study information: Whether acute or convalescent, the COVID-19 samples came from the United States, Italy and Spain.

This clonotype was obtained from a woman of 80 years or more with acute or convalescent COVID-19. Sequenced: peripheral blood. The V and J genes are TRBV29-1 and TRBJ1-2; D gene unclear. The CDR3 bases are TGCAGCGTTTCGGGTGGAACTTCTAACTATGGCTACACCTTC. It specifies CSVSGGTSNYGYTF.